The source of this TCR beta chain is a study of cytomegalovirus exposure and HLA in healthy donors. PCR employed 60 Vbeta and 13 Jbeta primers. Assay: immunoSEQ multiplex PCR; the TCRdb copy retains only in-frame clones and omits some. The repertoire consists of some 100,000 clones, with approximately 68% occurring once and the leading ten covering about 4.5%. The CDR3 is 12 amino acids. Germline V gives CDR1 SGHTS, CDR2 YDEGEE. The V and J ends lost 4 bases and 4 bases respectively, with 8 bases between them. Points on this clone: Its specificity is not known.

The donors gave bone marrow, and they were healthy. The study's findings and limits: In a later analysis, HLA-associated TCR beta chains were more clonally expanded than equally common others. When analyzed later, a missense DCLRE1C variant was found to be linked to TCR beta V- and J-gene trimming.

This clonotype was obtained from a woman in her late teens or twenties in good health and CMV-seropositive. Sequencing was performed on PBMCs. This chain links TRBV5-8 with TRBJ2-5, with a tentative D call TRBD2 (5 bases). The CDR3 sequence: CASSGGLETQYF. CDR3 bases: TGTGCCAGCAGCGGAGGATTAGAGACCCAGTACTTC.